This T cell receptor (beta chain) derives from a study of T cell responses to AZD1222 COVID-19 vaccine. Study-wide results and limits: Reportedly, nearly half the spike-specific TCRs target unmutated variant regions. Recipients of two AZD1222 doses showed rising Spike-specific TCR breadth and depth. There were repertoire samples only from the period after the peak T cell response.

The ends were cut back, 3 bases at V and 1 base at J, with 18 bases in the middle. Germline CDR1 is ENHRY and CDR2 is SYGVKD. The CDR3 totals 17 residues. The assay was immunoSEQ multiplex PCR, and TCRdb's table has in-frame clones only and misses some. The sample shows 150,000 to 200,000 clones, under 95% of them seen only once. About this clone: What it binds is unknown.

The rearrangement links TRBV10-3 to TRBJ1-2, with D possibly matching TRBD1 (6 bases). The receptor was derived from an adult who received the AZD1222 COVID-19 vaccine. The sample here was peripheral blood, taken 28 days after the second AZD1222 dose. DNA of the CDR3: TGTGCCATCAGTGAAGGGGGGTCCTCCTTCGATAACTATGGCTACACCTTC. Its protein is CAISEGGSSFDNYGYTF.